A single sample is the source of the 8 T cell receptor beta chains below, sequenced in a study of blood T cell repertoires in COVID-19. Libraries were prepared by immunoSEQ multiplex PCR; TCRdb keeps only in-frame clonotypes and omits some of them. This sample has 320,000 or so clones, with around 90% found just once. The sample was PBMCs or T cells enriched from blood (not recorded which). These receptors were obtained from a man younger than 40 who had recovered from COVID-19.

The V gene is TRBV5-4, the J gene TRBJ1-2; 7 bases are shared with TRBD1. Germline CDR1 is SGHNT and CDR2 is YYREEE (reference sequence). The CDR3 is 14 residues long. The J segment lost 4 bases and the V segment lost 5 bases, leaving 8 bases of the junction unmatched. The CDR3 is CASREPTGSYGYTF. The CDR3 bases are TGTGCCAGCAGGGAACCGACAGGGAGCTATGGCTACACCTTC.

The V call is TRBV19, the J call TRBJ1-3, with 7 nucleotides matching TRBD1. Germline CDR1 is LNHDA and CDR2 is SQIVND (reference sequence). With V trimmed by 9 bases and J by 4 bases, 9 bases remained unmatched. CDR3 length equals 14 residues. CDR3 residues: CASRHRGAGNTIYF. The DNA of the CDR3 is TGTGCCAGCAGACACAGGGGCGCCGGAAACACCATATATTTT.

This clone was seen just once. The chain combines TRBV3-1 (or the pseudogene TRBV3-2) with TRBJ1-1; D perhaps matches TRBD1 (6 bases). Germline V lookup: CDR1 LGHDT, CDR2 YNNKEL (reference sequence). The V gene lost 5 bases and the J gene lost 6 bases, with 16 bases spanning the gap. CDR3 length equals 14 residues. CDR3 loop: CASSTGTKGAEAFF. CDR3 in DNA: TGTGCCAGCAGCACCGGGACAAAGGGAGCTGAAGCTTTCTTT.

The gene calls are TRBV6-5 and TRBJ1-1; the D is unclear. This CDR3 spans 13 amino acids. Trimming cost V 5 bases and J 4 bases, with 11 bases left between them. CDR1 and CDR2 (germline): MNHEY, SVGAGI. Here the CDR3 reads CASSPDRGTEAFF. In DNA, the CDR3 is TGTGCCAGCAGTCCCGATCGGGGCACTGAAGCTTTCTTT.

This clone appeared once. This chain uses TRBV2 with TRBJ1-2; TRBD1 agrees at 9 bases. The V gene's germline CDR1 is SNHLY and CDR2 FYNNEI. The V segment lost 8 bases and the J segment 6 bases; nucleotides outside the gene matches: 10. The CDR3 has 14 residues. The CDR3 DNA reads TGTGCCAGCGATATGGGACAGGGATGGCATGGCTACACCTTC. Encoded protein: CASDMGQGWHGYTF.

This chain joins TRBV5-1 and TRBJ1-2; 7 bases map to TRBD1. CDR3 length: 14 amino acids. Per the germline V gene, CDR1 is SGHRS and CDR2 is YFSETQ. J was trimmed by 4 bases and V by 4 bases; bases with no gene match: 7. In DNA form, the CDR3 reads TGCGCCAGCAGCCAGGGGACAGCATCCTATGGCTACACCTTC. It translates to CASSQGTASYGYTF.

V usage is TRBV15 and J usage is TRBJ2-3; D is unclear. Trimming shortened V by 0 bases and J by 1 base, and 5 bases separated the two germline ends. The CDR3 contains 14 residues. The germline gives CDR1 LNHNV, CDR2 YYDKDF (reference sequence). The CDR3, as DNA: TGTGCCACCAGCAGAGATCCAGGCACAGATACGCAGTATTTT. This encodes CATSRDPGTDTQYF.

The chain employs TRBV12-3 or TRBV12-4 and TRBJ2-5, with 8 bases lining up with TRBD2. J gave up 4 bases and V 6 bases, and 4 bases lay outside the gene matches. The CDR3 covers 13 residues. The CDR3 DNA is TGTGCCAGCAGGATCGGGGGGGGAGAGACCCAGTACTTC. It is translated as CASRIGGGETQYF.